The present T cell receptor (beta chain) was sequenced within a study of T cell repertoires in cytomegalovirus infection. Background on the study: HLA-B-restricted CMV epitopes that are well studied were used alongside recently identified HLA-C-restricted ones. Indicated by public TCR beta signatures were CMV infection and matching HLA type.

One entry per CDR3 protein, called by TCRdb with MiXCR from the reads. The table records about 770,000 distinct CDR3 sequences, about 27% of them present only once. This clonotype was seen only a few times. Its antigen remains unknown. Germline V gene data show CDR1 as SGHVS and CDR2 as FNYEAQ. This CDR3 has 14 amino acids. V lost 0 bases and J 2 bases, leaving 8 bases between the germline ends. The sequence derives from a human donor in good health (CMV status not recorded). Some clones in this sample may be carry-over from other donors' samples. This chain connects TRBV7-6 to TRBJ2-7; D is perhaps TRBD2 (5 bases). This specimen was cultured CD8+ T cells from PBMCs, taken from culture after CMV antigen stimulation. CDR3 bases: TGTGCCAGCAGCTTAGCGGACTCCACCTACGAGCAGTACGTC. Its translation is CASSLADSTYEQYV.